A selection of T cell receptor beta chains follows, all from one sample in a study of CXCR3-negative and CXCR3-positive naive CD8 T cells. TCRdb re-called the 5' RACE reads; every CDR3 protein appears as one record, without DNA. Recorded for this sample: roughly 86,000 distinct CDR3 sequences. The sample taken for sequencing was naive CXCR3- CD8+ T cells from blood. The receptor source for this set is a human donor in good health. Some clones in this sample may be carry-over from other donors' samples. Both conserved end residues are part of each CDR3. The size field is filled for only some rows; it gives once, few, many or a size class.

clone size	CDR3 length	V gene	J gene	CDR3 protein
NA	14	TRBV6-2/TRBV6-3	TRBJ2-3	CASMWGWGTDTQYF
NA	15	TRBV7-6	TRBJ1-1	CASSFTGQGDPEAFF
NA	16	TRBV20-1	TRBJ2-1	CSARDPGGNSYNEQFF
NA	12	TRBV29-1	TRBJ1-2	CSVVRQVYGYTF
NA	14	TRBV7-9	TRBJ2-1	CASRRQGGINEQFF
NA	15	TRBV4-3	TRBJ2-1	CASSQAQGGTYEQYF
NA	16	TRBV9	TRBJ2-7	CASSAGPGLGAYEQYF
NA	14	TRBV6-2/TRBV6-3	TRBJ2-1	CASSYVEGQDEQFF
NA	12	TRBV29-1	TRBJ1-2	CSAPGQGYGYTF
NA	16	TRBV27	TRBJ2-2	CASSWTSGLYTGELFF
NA	16	TRBV7-9	TRBJ2-1	CASSPSGGADYNEQFF
NA	14	TRBV28	TRBJ2-3	CASSRDSDTDTQYF
NA	14	TRBV5-5	TRBJ2-2	CASSLTHRAGELFF
NA	15	TRBV11-2	TRBJ2-1	CASSRAGGSYNEQFF
NA	15	TRBV5-1	TRBJ2-7	CASSLLSGYSYEQYF
NA	14	TRBV14	TRBJ2-1	CASSQGWGVNEQFF
NA	16	TRBV29-1	TRBJ2-3	CSSTLDGAFPADTQYF
NA	16	TRBV9	TRBJ2-1	CASSGHRDKPYNEQFF
medium-sized	15	TRBV27	TRBJ2-1	CASSLDPGGSWEQFF
NA	14	TRBV29-1	TRBJ2-7	CSVEMLGDSYEQYF
NA	13	TRBV6-5	TRBJ2-5	CASSYFHGETQYF
NA	14	TRBV19	TRBJ2-1	CASSIGTGGQEQLF
NA	13	TRBV7-8	TRBJ1-6	CAKGGGDNSPLHF
NA	14	TRBV27	TRBJ2-5	CASSAHSGGETQYF
NA	16	TRBV6-5	TRBJ2-3	CASSGATSGRLDTQYF
NA	14	TRBV29-1	TRBJ2-1	CSVEPTGLLNEQFF
NA	14	TRBV2	TRBJ2-5	CASSEWDREETQYF
NA	17	TRBV6-4	TRBJ2-1	CASSEKGGLATHNEQFF
NA	12	TRBV29-1	TRBJ2-7	CSGIGTTYEQYF
NA	14	TRBV5-1	TRBJ1-2	CASSIGTEHYGYTF
NA	14	TRBV28	TRBJ2-2	CASSLGTSVWELFF
NA	13	TRBV28	TRBJ2-5	CASSYRAEETQYF
NA	18	TRBV9	TRBJ2-6	CASSPGQGALSGANVLTF
NA	12	TRBV29-1	TRBJ1-1	CSVATDNTEAFF
NA	15	TRBV2	TRBJ2-5	CASSEVRGQMGTQYF
NA	15	TRBV4-3	TRBJ2-7	CASSQDSGTYYEQYF
NA	13	TRBV11-3	TRBJ2-5	CASSPRGRETQYF
NA	13	TRBV29-1	TRBJ1-1	CSVGGQGVAEAFF
NA	15	TRBV10-3	TRBJ2-6	CAISEVWVGANVLTF
NA	16	TRBV28	TRBJ2-7	CASSFGSKITSYEQYF
NA	13	TRBV20-1	TRBJ1-1	CSAQDRAVAEAFF
NA	14	TRBV29-1	TRBJ1-1	CSVDRYGDNTEAFF
NA	11	TRBV29-1	TRBJ2-7	CSVEVTYEQYF
NA	15	TRBV12-3/TRBV12-4	TRBJ2-5	CASRGTALAGETQYF
NA	16	TRBV5-1	TRBJ1-2	CASSLHPQGINYGYTF
NA	17	TRBV7-2	TRBJ1-5	CASSLNYPDRNNQPQHF
NA	16	TRBV29-1	TRBJ2-7	CSVVLPLPFEGYEQYF
NA	15	TRBV5-4	TRBJ2-3	CASSTGTSITDTQYF
NA	15	TRBV4-1	TRBJ1-1	CASSQGRGVSAEAFF
NA	11	TRBV6-2/TRBV6-3	TRBJ2-7	CASTWERKQYF
NA	15	TRBV7-2	TRBJ1-6	CASSSPQSYNSPLHF
NA	13	TRBV7-6	TRBJ2-7	CASSLRQSYEQYF
NA	14	TRBV6-6	TRBJ2-1	CASRRDRDGDEQFF